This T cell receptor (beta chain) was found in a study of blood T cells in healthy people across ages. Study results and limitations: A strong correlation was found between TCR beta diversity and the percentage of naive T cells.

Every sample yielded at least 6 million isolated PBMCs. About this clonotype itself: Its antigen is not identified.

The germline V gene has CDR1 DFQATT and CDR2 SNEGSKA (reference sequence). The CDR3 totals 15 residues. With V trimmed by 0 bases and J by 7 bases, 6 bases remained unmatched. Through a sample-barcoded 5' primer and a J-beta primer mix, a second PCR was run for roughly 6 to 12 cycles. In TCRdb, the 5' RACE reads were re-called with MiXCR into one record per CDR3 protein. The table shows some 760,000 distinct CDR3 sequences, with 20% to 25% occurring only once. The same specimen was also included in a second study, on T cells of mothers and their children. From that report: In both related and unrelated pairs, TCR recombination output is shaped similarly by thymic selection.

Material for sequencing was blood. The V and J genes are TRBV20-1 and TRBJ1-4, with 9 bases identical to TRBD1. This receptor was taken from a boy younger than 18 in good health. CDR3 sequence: CSAREGTGLSEKLFF. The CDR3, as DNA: TGCAGTGCTAGAGAGGGGACAGGGCTGAGTGAAAAACTGTTTTTT.